Listed below are T cell receptor beta chains from one sample, sequenced in a study of graft-versus-host responses after intestinal transplantation. Only in-frame clones appear in the TCRdb table, and some are missing; sequencing was by immunoSEQ multiplex PCR. This repertoire shows some 100,000 clones, 85% to 95% found once; its top ten account for about 0.073%. No antigen has been assigned to these receptors. Sequenced material: unstimulated CD8+ T cells sorted from spleen or lymph node cells, taken before transplant. These receptor sequences come from a human donor who was the organ donor for an intestinal transplant. CDR3s include the opening cysteine and the closing phenylalanine or tryptophan. The order of the fields is J gene, V gene, CDR3 protein.

J: TRBJ1-1; V: TRBV7-9; CDR3: CASSKTGYTEAFF
J: TRBJ2-1; V: TRBV9; CDR3: CASAPSGSYNEQFF
J: TRBJ2-5; V: TRBV7-9; CDR3: CASSLADRPETQYF
J: TRBJ1-1; V: TRBV28; CDR3: CASEGIDTEAFF
J: TRBJ1-5; V: TRBV6-6; CDR3: CASSYSGTKPQHF
J: TRBJ2-1; V: TRBV28; CDR3: CASSLMGGTLAGVSYNEQFF
J: TRBJ1-1; V: TRBV9; CDR3: CASSVAVNTEAFF
J: TRBJ1-1; V: TRBV25-1; CDR3: CASSGEQGRNTEAFF
J: TRBJ2-7; V: TRBV7-6; CDR3: CASSLNLGYEQYF
J: TRBJ2-7; V: TRBV7-9; CDR3: CASSFSMDRAYEQYF
J: TRBJ2-1; V: TRBV6-1; CDR3: CASSEAPVAGGLDNEQFF
J: TRBJ1-2; V: TRBV7-9; CDR3: CASSLVGRGANYGYTF
J: TRBJ2-3; V: TRBV25-1; CDR3: CASSLSTDTQYF
J: TRBJ2-2; V: TRBV6-1; CDR3: CASSEVIERETGGELFF
J: TRBJ1-3; V: TRBV27; CDR3: CASSPAVPGAENTIYF
J: TRBJ1-5; V: TRBV7-8; CDR3: CASSLVQGPGQPQHF
J: TRBJ2-3; V: TRBV19; CDR3: CASSKGVLVGDTQYF